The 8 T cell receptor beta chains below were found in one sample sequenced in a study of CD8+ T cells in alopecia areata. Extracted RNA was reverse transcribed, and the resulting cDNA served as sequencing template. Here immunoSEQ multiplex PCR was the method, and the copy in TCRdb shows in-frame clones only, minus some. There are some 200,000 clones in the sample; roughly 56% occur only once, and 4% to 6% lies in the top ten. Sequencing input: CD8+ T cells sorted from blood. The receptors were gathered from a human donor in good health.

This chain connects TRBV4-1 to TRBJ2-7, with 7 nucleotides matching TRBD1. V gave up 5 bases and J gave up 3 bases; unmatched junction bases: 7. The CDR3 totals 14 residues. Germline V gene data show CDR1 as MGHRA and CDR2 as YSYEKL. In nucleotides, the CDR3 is TGCGCCAGCAGCTATGAGACAGGGCACTACGAGCAGTACTTC. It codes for CASSYETGHYEQYF.

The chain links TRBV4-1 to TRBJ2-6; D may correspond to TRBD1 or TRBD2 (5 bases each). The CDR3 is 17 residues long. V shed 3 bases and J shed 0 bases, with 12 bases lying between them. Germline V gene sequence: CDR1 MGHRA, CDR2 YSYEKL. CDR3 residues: CASSHPGQPSGANVLTF. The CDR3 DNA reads TGCGCCAGCAGCCATCCGGGGCAGCCCTCTGGGGCCAACGTCCTGACTTTC.

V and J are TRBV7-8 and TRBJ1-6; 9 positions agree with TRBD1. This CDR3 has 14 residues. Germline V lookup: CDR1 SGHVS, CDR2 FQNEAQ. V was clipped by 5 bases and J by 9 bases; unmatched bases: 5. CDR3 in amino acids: CASSPGQGGSPLHF. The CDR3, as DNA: TGTGCCAGCAGCCCGGGACAGGGAGGTTCACCCCTCCACTTT.

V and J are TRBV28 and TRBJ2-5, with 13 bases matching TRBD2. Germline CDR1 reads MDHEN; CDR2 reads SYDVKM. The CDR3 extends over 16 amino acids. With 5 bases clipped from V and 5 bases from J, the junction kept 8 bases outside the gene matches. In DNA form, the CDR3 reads TGTGCCAGCAGTCCGGGACTAGCGGGGCGAGGGGAGACCCAGTACTTC. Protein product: CASSPGLAGRGETQYF.

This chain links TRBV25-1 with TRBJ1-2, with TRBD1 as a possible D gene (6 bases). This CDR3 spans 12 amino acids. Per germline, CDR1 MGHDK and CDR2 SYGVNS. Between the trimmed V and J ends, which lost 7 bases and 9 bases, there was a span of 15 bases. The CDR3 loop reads CASTTGGDSYTF. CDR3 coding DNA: TGTGCCAGCACCACGGGCGGGGACAGCTACACCTTC.

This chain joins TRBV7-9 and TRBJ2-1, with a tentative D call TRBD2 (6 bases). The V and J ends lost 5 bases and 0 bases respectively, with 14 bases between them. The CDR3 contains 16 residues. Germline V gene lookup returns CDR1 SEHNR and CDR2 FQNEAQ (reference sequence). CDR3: CASSPGFGGSYNEQFF. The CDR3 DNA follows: TGTGCCAGCAGCCCCGGGTTCGGGGGCTCCTACAATGAGCAGTTCTTC.

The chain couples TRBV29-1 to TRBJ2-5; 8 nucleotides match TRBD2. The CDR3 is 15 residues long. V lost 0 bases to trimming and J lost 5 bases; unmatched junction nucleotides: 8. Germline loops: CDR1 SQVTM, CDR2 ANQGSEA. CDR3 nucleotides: TGCAGCGTTGAAGAGAGGCGGGGGGCGCGGGAGACCCAGTACTTC. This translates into CSVEERRGARETQYF. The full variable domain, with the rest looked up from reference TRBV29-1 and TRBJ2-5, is SAVISQKPSRDICQRGTSLTIQCQVDSQVTMMFWYRQQPGQSLTLIATANQGSEATYESGFVIDKFPISRPNLTFSTLTVSNMSPEDSSIYLCSVEERRGARETQYFGPGTRLLVL.

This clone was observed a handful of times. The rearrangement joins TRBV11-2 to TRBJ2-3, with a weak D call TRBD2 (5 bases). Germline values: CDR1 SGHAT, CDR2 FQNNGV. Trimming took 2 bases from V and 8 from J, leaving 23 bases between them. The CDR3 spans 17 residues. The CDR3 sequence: CASSLRSGDDPKGTQYF. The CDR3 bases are TGTGCCAGCAGCTTAAGGAGCGGTGATGATCCCAAGGGTACGCAGTATTTT.